The source of this TCR beta chain is a study of T cell responses to AZD1222 COVID-19 vaccine listed by TCRdb under 2021. In the study overall: AZD1222 recipients given second doses at about 4 weeks or at about 12 weeks were pooled, since spike-specific TCR depth and breadth were not found to differ between the two schedules. A total of about 250 trial participants underwent TCR sequencing, of whom some 200 had received two doses of AZD1222 and some 25 had received two doses of the MenACWY control vaccine. Trial participants were enrolled into age subgroups of 18-55, 56-69 and 70-plus years, which contained approximately 150, 28 and 58 TCR-sequenced participants, respectively. Study-wide conclusions, independent of this receptor: Epitopes outside the regions mutated in the B.1.351 and B.1.1.7 variants were reportedly recognized by nearly half of the unique spike-specific TCRs. Spike-specific TCR breadth and depth rose significantly after two AZD1222 doses compared with day 0 and with MenACWY recipients. Because no samples from the day 14 peak response were available, repertoires could be characterized only after the peak T cell response. In the small 56-69-year group, the increase in depth fell short of significance, most likely because of low power. Only five to seven AZD1222 recipients were SARS-CoV-2 seropositive at baseline, limiting conclusions about previously exposed vaccinees. Participants were mostly white British, with more females than males. The authors suggested clonal diversity may have been underestimated. Vaccine-associated CD4 TCRs spanned the whole spike protein, with dominant responses in regions 160-218 and 743-854.

The CDR3 holds 15 amino acids from the cysteine to the phenylalanine. Only CDR3 DNA is held: 45 bases, read in frame from base 1. Trimming accounts for 2 bases at V and 2 bases at J, while the number of junction bases matched to no gene is 4. Sequences SEHNR (CDR1) and FQNEAQ (CDR2) are obtained from the germline V gene (reference sequence). For this clone: What this receptor recognizes is not known. Base qualities were left out, and no much larger clone turns up one base away.

The CDR3 regions of human TCRbeta chains were analyzed by immunosequencing. The source study handled its data this way. TCRs in the repertoires were compared against a reference library of SARS-CoV-2-specific TCRs that had been generated with the MIRA antigen-specificity platform. Breadth was defined as the fraction of unique TCRs that were SARS-CoV-2-associated, and depth was defined as the fraction of total T cells that were SARS-CoV-2-associated. Using the MIRA data, each spike-specific TCR was mapped to the spike region that the TCR reacts to and placed in a CD4 or CD8 class. Log10-transformed breadth and depth values were compared by one-way ANOVA with Sidak's multiple comparisons tests. The table was pulled from immuneACCESS by TCRdb, which kept in-frame rearrangements only. Such tables lose some clones; where checked, under half of the loss comes from unresolved V genes, and the rest has no known cause. Clone size and V and J calls were adopted from that table, with D and trimming inferred from the DNA. Here the sample has under 200,000 clones; 85% to 95% occur a single time. The ten largest make up 3% to 5% of the sample.

This specimen's time point label, interpreted: baseline before first vaccination. The vaccinee samples were drawn from two UK trials, COV001 and COV002, one of which was a single-blind randomized controlled phase 2/3 trial testing AZD1222 (ChAdOx1 nCoV-19) in healthy adults. For TCRbeta chain sequencing, PBMC samples from trial participants were taken at day 0 and at day 28 after the second dose. The sequence derives from an adult in good health. The sequencing used peripheral blood, collected on day 0 of AZD1222 vaccination. The sequence links TRBV7-9 to TRBJ2-3; TRBD2 fits 7 bases in the junction. The CDR3 has the sequence CASSLPGGNTDTQYF. The nucleotides read TGTGCCAGCAGCTTACCGGGAGGCAACACAGATACGCAGTATTTT.